This TCR beta chain was identified during a study of graft-versus-host responses after intestinal transplantation. Sorting of proliferating CFSE-low CD3+CD4+ and CD3+CD8+ responders took place after the reaction. The data were produced by immunoSEQ multiplex PCR, yet TCRdb's version contains in-frame clones alone and is incomplete. The sample lists about 15,000 clones, around a third occurring once. The trim removed 2 bases at V and 2 bases at J, leaving 8 bases unmatched. This CDR3 is built from 16 residues. Germline CDR1 and CDR2: MDHEN and SYDVKM. This sequence joins TRBV28 and TRBJ2-5, with 7 bases that match TRBD2. The sample in question was alloreactive CD4+ T cells from a mixed lymphocyte reaction culture, obtained before intestinal transplant. Regarding subset: CFSE-low proliferating T cells sorted from roughly six-day pre-transplant mixed lymphocyte reaction (GvH or HvG direction). This TCR came from a human patient who received an intestinal transplant. As DNA, the CDR3 is TGTGCCAGCAGTTTACGGGGAGGGCCAATTCAAGAGACCCAGTACTTC. Encoded protein: CASSLRGGPIQETQYF.